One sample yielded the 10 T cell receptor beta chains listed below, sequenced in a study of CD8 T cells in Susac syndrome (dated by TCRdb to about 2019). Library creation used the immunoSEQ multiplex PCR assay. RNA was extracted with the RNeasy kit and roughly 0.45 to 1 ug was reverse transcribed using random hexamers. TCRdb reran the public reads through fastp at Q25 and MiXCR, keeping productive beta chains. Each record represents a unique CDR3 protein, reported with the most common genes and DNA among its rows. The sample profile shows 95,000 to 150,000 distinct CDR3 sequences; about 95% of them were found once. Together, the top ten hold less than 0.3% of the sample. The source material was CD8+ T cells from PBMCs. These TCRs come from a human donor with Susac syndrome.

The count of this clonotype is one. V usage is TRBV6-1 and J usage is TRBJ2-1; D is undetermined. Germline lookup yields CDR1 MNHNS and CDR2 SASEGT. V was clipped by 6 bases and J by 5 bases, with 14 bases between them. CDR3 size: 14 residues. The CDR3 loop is CASSLGPDNNEQFF. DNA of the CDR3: TGTGCCAGCAGCCTTGGGCCTGATAACAATGAGCAGTTCTTC.

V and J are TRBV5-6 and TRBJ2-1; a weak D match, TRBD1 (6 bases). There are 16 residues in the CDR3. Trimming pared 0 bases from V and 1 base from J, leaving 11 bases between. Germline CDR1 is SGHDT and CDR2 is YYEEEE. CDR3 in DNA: TGTGCCAGCAGCTTGGCGCCAGGGGCATCCTACAATGAGCAGTTCTTC. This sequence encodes CASSLAPGASYNEQFF.

In nucleotides, the CDR3 is TGTGCCAGCAGCGTCGGACAGGGGGCCTCCAATGAGCAGTTCTTC. Translated, it gives CASSVGQGASNEQFF. The rearrangement joins TRBV9 to TRBJ2-1, with 11 positions matching TRBD1. The CDR3 runs to 15 residues. Looked up from germline, CDR1 is SGDLS and CDR2 is YYNGEE. Trimming took 2 bases from V and 6 from J; bases not matched to a gene: 4.

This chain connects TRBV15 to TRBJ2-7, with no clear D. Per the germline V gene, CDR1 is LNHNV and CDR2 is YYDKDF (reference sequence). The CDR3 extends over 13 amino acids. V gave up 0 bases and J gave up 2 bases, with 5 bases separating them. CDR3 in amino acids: CATSREGTYEQYF. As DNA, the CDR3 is TGTGCCACCAGCAGAGAAGGGACCTACGAGCAGTACTTC.

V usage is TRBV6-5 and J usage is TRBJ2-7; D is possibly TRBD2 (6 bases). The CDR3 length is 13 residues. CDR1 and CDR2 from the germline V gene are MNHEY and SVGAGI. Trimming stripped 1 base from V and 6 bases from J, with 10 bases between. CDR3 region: CASSYFGGGEQYF. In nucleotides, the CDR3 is TGTGCCAGCAGTTACTTCGGGGGTGGCGAGCAGTACTTC.

This CDR3 is CASSQSDRGETGELFF. For the CDR3, the DNA is TGCGCCAGCAGTCAATCAGACAGGGGAGAGACCGGGGAGCTGTTTTTT. The chain couples TRBV23-1 to TRBJ2-2; 8 positions agree with TRBD1. TRBV23-1 is given ORF status, its function remaining uncertain. This CDR3 has 16 residues. The trim removed 0 bases at V and 5 bases at J, leaving 5 bases unmatched.

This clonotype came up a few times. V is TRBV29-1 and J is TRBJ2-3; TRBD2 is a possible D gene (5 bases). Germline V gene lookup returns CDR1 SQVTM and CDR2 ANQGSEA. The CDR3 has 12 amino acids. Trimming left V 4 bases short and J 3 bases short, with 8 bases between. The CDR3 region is CSVGGGTDTQYF. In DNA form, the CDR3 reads TGCAGCGTTGGAGGCGGGACAGATACGCAGTATTTT.

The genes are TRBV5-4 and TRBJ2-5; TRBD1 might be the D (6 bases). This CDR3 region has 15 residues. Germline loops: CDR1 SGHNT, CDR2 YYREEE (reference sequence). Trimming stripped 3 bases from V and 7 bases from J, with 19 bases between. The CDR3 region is CASSYSIGGVGTQYF. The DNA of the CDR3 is TGTGCCAGCAGCTATAGTATAGGGGGAGTCGGGACCCAGTACTTC.

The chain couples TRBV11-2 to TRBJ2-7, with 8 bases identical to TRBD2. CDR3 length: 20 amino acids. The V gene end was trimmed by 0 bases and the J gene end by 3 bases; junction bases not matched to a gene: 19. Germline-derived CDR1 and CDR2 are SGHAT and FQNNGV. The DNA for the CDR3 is TGTGCCAGCAGCTTAGACGTTCCCGGGACTAGTCGGGTTTTCGACTACGAGCAGTACTTC. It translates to CASSLDVPGTSRVFDYEQYF.

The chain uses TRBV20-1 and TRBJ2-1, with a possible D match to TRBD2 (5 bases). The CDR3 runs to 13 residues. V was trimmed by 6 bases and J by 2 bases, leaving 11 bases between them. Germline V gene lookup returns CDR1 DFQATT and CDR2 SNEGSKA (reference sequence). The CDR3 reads CSATYGAYNEQFF. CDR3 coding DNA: TGCAGTGCCACCTACGGGGCCTACAATGAGCAGTTCTTC.